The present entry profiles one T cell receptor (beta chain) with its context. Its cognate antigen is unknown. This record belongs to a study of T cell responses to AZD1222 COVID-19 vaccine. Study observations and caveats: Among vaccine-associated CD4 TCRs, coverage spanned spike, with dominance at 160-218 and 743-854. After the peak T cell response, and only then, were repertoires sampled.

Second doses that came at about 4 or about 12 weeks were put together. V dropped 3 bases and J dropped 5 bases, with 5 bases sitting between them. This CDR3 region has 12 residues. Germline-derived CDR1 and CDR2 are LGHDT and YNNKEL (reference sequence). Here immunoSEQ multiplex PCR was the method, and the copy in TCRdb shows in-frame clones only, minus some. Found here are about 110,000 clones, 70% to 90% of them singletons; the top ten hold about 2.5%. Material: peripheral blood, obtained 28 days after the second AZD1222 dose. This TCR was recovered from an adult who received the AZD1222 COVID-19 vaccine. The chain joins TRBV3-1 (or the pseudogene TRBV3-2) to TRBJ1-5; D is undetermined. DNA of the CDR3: TGTGCCAGCAGCCAGCGAGATCAGCCCCAGCATTTT. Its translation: CASSQRDQPQHF.